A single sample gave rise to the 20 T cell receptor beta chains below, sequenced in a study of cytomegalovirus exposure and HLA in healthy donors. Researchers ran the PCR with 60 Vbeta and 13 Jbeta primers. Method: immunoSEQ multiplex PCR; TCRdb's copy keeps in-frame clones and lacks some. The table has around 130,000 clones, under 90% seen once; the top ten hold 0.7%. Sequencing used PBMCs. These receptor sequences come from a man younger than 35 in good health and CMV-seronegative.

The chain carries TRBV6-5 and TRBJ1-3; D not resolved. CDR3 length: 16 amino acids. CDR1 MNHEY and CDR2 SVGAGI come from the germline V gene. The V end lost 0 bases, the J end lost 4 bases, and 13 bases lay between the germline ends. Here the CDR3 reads CASSYSEAPGGNTIYF. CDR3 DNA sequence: TGTGCCAGCAGTTACTCGGAGGCCCCGGGAGGAAACACCATATATTTT.

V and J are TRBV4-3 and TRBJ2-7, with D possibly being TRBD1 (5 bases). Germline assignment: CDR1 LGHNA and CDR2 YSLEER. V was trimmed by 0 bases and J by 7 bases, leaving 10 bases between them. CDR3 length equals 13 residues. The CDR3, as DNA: TGCGCCAGCAGCCAAGATTACAGGTCAGAGCAGTACTTC. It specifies CASSQDYRSEQYF.

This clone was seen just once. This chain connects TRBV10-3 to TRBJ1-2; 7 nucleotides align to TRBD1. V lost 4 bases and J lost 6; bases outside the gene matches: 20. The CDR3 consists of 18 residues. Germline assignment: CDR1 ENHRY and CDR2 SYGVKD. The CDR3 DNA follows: TGTGCCATCAGTGTGCTACCGGGACAGATAAGAAAGGGGAATGGCTACACCTTC. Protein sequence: CAISVLPGQIRKGNGYTF.

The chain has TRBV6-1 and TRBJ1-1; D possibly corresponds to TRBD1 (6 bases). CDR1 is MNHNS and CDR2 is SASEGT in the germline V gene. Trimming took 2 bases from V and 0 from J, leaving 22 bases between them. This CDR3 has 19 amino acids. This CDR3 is CASSEHPFAGGIMNTEAFF. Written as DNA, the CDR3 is TGTGCCAGCAGTGAACACCCGTTTGCGGGGGGCATCATGAACACTGAAGCTTTCTTT.

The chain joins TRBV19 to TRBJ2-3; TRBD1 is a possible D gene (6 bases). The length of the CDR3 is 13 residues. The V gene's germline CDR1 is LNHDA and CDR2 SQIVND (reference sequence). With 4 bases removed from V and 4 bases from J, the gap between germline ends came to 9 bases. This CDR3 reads CASSRQDSDTQYF. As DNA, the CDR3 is TGTGCCAGTAGTAGACAGGACTCAGATACGCAGTATTTT.

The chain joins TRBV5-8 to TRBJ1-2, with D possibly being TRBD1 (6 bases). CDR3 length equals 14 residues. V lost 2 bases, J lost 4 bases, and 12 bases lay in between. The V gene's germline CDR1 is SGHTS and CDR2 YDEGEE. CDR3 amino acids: CASSLQTGSYGYTF. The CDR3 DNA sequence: TGTGCCAGCAGCTTACAAACAGGGAGCTATGGCTACACCTTC. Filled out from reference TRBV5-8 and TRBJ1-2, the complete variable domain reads EAGVTQSPTHLIKTRGQQATLRCSPISGHTSVYWYQQALGLGLQFLLWYDEGEERNRGNFPPRFSGRQFPNYSSELNVNALELEDSALYLCASSLQTGSYGYTFGSGTRLTVV.

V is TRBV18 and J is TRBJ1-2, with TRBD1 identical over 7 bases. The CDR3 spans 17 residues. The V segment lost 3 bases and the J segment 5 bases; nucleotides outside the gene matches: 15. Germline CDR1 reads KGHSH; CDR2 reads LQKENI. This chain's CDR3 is CASSPFLQDEGQYGYTF. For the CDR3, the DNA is TGTGCCAGCTCACCGTTCCTCCAGGACGAGGGACAGTATGGCTACACCTTC.

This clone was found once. The CDR3 spells CASSFNDGLNTEAFF. CDR3 coding DNA: TGTGCCAGCAGCTTTAATGACGGACTAAACACTGAAGCTTTCTTT. The rearrangement links TRBV7-8 to TRBJ1-1; the D is unclear. CDR3 length: 15 residues. V was cut by 3 bases and J by 2 bases, with 13 bases left in between. The germline V gene has CDR1 SGHVS and CDR2 FQNEAQ.

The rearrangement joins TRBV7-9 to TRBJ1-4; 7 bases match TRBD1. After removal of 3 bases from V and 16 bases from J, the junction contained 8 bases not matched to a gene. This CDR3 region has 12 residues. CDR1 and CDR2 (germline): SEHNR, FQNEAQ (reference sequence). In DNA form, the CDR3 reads TGTGCCAGCAGCTTCCTTGCGGCAGGGGGGTTTTTT. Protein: CASSFLAAGGFF.

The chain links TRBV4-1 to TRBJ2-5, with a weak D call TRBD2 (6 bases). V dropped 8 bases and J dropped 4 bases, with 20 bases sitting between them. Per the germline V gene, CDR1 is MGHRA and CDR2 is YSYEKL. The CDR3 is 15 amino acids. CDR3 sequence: CASRDSMYSGETQYF. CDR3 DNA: TGCGCCAGCCGGGACTCCATGTACTCGGGAGAGACCCAGTACTTC.

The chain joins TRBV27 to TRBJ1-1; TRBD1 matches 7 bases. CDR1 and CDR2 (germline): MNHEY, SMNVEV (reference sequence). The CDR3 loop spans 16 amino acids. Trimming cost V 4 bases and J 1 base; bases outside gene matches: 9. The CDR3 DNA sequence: TGTGCCAGCAGTTCCTTAACAGGGGAGAGGAACACTGAAGCTTTCTTT. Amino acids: CASSSLTGERNTEAFF.

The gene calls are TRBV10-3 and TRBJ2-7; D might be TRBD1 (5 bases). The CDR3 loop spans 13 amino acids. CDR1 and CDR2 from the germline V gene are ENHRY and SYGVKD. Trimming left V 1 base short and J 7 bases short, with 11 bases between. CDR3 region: CAISELTGEEQYF. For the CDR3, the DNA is TGTGCCATCAGTGAGTTAACAGGAGAAGAGCAGTACTTC.

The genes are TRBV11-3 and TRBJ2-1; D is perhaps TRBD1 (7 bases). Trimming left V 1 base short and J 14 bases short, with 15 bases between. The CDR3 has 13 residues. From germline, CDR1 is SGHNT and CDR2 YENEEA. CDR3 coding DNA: TGTGCCAGCAGCTTAGGCAGGGGGGACTTGGAGTTCTTC. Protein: CASSLGRGDLEFF.

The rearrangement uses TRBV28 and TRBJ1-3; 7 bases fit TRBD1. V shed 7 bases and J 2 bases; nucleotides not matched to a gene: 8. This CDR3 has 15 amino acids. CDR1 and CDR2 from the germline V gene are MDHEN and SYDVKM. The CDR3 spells CASNTYRGAGNTIYF. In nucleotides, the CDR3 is TGTGCCAGCAACACTTACAGGGGAGCTGGAAACACCATATATTTT. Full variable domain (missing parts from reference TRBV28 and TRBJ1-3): DVKVTQSSRYLVKRTGEKVFLECVQDMDHENMFWYRQDPGLGLRLIYFSYDVKMKEKGDIPEGYSVSREKKERFSLILESASTNQTSMYLCASNTYRGAGNTIYFGEGSWLTVV.

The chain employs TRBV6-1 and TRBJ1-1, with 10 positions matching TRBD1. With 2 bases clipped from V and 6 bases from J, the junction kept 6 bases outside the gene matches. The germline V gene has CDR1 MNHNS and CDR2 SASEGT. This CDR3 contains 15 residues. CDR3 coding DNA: TGTGCCAGCAGTGAACCCAGACAGGGGGCCGCTGAAGCTTTCTTT. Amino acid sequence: CASSEPRQGAAEAFF.

The CDR3 DNA follows: TGTGCCAGCAGCTTGGGGAGGGATCAACGCCCAGATACGCAGTATTTT. It is translated as CASSLGRDQRPDTQYF. This chain links TRBV5-6 with TRBJ2-3; the D gene is possibly TRBD2 (6 bases). Germline assignment: CDR1 SGHDT and CDR2 YYEEEE. V lost 0 bases and J 4 bases, leaving 15 bases between the germline ends. The CDR3 length is 16 residues.

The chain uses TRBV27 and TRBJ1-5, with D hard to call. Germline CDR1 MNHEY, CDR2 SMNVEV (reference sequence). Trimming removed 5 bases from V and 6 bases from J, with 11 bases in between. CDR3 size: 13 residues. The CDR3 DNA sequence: TGTGCCAGCAGTGTCAGAGGCGTTCAGCCCCAGCATTTT. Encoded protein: CASSVRGVQPQHF.

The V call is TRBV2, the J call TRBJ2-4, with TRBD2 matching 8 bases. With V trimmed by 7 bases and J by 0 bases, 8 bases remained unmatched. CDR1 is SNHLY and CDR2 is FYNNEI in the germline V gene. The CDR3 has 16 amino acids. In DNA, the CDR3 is TGTGCCAGCAAAAGAGGGACTAGTCGAGCCAAAAACATTCAGTACTTC. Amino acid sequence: CASKRGTSRAKNIQYF.

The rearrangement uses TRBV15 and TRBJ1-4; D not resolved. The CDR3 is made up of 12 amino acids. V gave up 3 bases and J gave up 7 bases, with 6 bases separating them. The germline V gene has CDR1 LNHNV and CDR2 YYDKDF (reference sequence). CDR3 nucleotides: TGTGCCACCAGCAGGAGTGGTGAAAAACTGTTTTTT. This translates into CATSRSGEKLFF. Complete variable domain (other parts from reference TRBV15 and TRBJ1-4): DAMVIQNPRYQVTQFGKPVTLSCSQTLNHNVMYWYQQKSSQAPKLLFHYYDKDFNNEADTPDNFQSRRPNTSFCFLDIRSPGLGDTAMYLCATSRSGEKLFFGSGTQLSVL.

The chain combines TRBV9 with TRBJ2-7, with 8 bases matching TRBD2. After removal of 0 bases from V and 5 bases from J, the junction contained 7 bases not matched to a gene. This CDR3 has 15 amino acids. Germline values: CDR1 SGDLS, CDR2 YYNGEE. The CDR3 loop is CASSVGLAGTHEQYF. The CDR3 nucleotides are TGTGCCAGCAGCGTAGGGTTAGCGGGGACCCACGAGCAGTACTTC.